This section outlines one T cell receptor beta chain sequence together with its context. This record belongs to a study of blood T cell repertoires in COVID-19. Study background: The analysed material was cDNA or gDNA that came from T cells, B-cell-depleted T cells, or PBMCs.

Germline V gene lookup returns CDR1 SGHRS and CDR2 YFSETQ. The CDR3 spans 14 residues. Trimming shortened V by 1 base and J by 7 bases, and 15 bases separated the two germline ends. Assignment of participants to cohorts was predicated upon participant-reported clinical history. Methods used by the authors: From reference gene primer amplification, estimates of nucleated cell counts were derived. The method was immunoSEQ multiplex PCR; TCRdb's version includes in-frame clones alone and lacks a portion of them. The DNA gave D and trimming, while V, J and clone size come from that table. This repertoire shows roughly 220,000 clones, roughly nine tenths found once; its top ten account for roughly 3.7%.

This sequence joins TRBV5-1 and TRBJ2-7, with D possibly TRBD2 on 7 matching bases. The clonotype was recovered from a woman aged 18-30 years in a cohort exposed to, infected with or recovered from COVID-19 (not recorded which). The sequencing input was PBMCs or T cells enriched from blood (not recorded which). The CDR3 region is CASSLLRGAEEQYF. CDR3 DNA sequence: TGCGCCAGCAGCTTGCTCCGGGGGGCTGAAGAGCAGTACTTC.